This passage covers 8 T cell receptor beta chains from one sample sequenced in a study of response to subunit inactivated influenza vaccine (dated by TCRdb to the late 2010s). Receptor amplification or capture employed RT-PCR. Instrument on record: Illumina HiSeq 2500. In-frame beta chains were kept once TCRdb had trimmed the public reads at Q25 with fastp and called clones with MiXCR. Duplicate CDR3 protein sequences are folded into a single record with the most common DNA and genes. This sample has more than 150,000 distinct CDR3 sequences in its table, and around 9% of those were observed once. The ten largest clones represent about 11% of the sample. Material: non-naive T cells sorted from PBMCs, obtained on the day of vaccination. This sample's cell subset or site label indicates: memory T cell fraction. The origin of the receptors is a man over 45 who received an inactivated influenza vaccine. Donor details come from another sample of the same person, matched by shared clones.

This clonotype has at least ten counts. The chain recombines TRBV20-1 with TRBJ1-2; the match to TRBD1 covers 7 bases. The germline V gene encodes CDR1 DFQATT and CDR2 SNEGSKA (reference sequence). V shed 4 bases, J shed 2 bases, and the junction held 7 bases outside the gene matches. The CDR3 loop spans 14 amino acids. In DNA, the CDR3 is TGCAGTGCTACTGAAAGGGGGCCGAACTATGGCTACACCTTC. Protein product: CSATERGPNYGYTF.

This clonotype was picked up a small number of times. The V call is TRBV7-3, the J call TRBJ2-1; 9 bases match TRBD2. The germline CDR1 and CDR2 sequences are SGHTA and FQGTGA. The CDR3 length is 15 residues. The junction had 4 bases not matched to a gene; V was cut back by 2 bases and J by 5 bases. This CDR3 reads CASSLDLAGHNEQFF. CDR3 coding DNA: TGTGCCAGCAGCTTAGACCTAGCGGGGCACAATGAGCAGTTCTTC.

This chain joins TRBV5-4 and TRBJ2-1, with 7 positions matching TRBD1. Losses at the gene ends were 4 bases for V and 5 bases for J; bases not matched to a gene: 9. The germline gives CDR1 SGHNT, CDR2 YYREEE (reference sequence). The CDR3 length is 15 residues. The CDR3 spells CASSRGQPKNNEQFF. CDR3 DNA: TGTGCCAGCAGCCGGGGACAGCCAAAGAACAATGAGCAGTTCTTC.

In its sample, this clonotype was seen a few times. The chain joins TRBV24-1 to TRBJ2-1; weak D call: TRBD2 (7 bases). The V and J ends lost 0 bases and 6 bases respectively, with 14 bases between them. This CDR3 comprises 16 residues. Per germline, CDR1 KGHDR and CDR2 SFDVKD. CDR3 DNA: TGTGCCACCAGTGATTTGAAGGGGGGGCCTTTCAATGAGCAGTTCTTC. It is translated as CATSDLKGGPFNEQFF.

This clonotype was observed many times. The rearrangement joins TRBV7-3 to TRBJ2-1; the match to TRBD2 covers 7 bases. Trimming took 5 bases from V and 8 from J; bases not matched to a gene: 9. The germline V gene has CDR1 SGHTA and CDR2 FQGTGA. This CDR3 spans 14 amino acids. The CDR3 DNA is TGTGCCAGCAGCAAATGGACTAGGGCACATGAGCAGTTCTTC. Protein product: CASSKWTRAHEQFF.

The chain combines TRBV4-3 with TRBJ1-6; D perhaps matches TRBD1 (6 bases). Deletions cut 0 bases from V and 9 bases from J, with 12 bases between. The CDR3 runs 15 residues. Germline V gives CDR1 LGHNA, CDR2 YSLEER. This chain's CDR3 is CASSQDPGAGSPLHF. The CDR3 DNA sequence: TGCGCCAGCAGCCAAGACCCGGGGGCCGGTTCACCCCTCCACTTT.

At least ten counts were recorded for this clonotype. The chain recombines TRBV7-9 with TRBJ2-2, with D unresolved. In germline, CDR1 is SEHNR, CDR2 FQNEAQ (reference sequence). The CDR3 spans 15 residues. V lost 1 base and J 0 bases, leaving 6 bases between the germline ends. In DNA, the CDR3 is TGTGCCAGCAGCTTAGTCGATTCGAACACCGGGGAGCTGTTTTTT. It codes for CASSLVDSNTGELFF.

The sample holds a few counts of this clonotype. One end of the junction is discordant with germline, which a read error may explain. The chain recombines TRBV19 with TRBJ2-7; tentatively, D is TRBD1 or TRBD2 (5 bases each). Germline V CDR1 and CDR2: LNHDA, SQIVND (reference sequence). This CDR3 has 15 amino acids. CDR3 in amino acids: CASGIGTRSSYEQYF. DNA of the CDR3: TGTGCCAGTGGTATTGGGACGAGGAGCTCCTACGAGCAGTACTTC. Together with reference TRBV19 and TRBJ2-7, the CDR3 gives the full variable domain: DGGITQSPKYLFRKEGQNVTLSCEQNLNHDAMYWYRQDPGQGLRLIYYSQIVNDFQKGDIAEGYSVSREKKESFPLTVTSAQKNPTAFYLCASGIGTRSSYEQYFGPGTRLTVT.